The 11 T cell receptor beta chains listed next were all sequenced from one sample in a study of T-cell reconstitution after alpha-beta-depleted transplantation in children. Unique molecular identifiers were built into the TCRbeta library. Via MiXCR, TCRdb re-called the PCR reads, giving one row per CDR3 protein. The table records some 200,000 distinct CDR3 sequences, approximately 15% of them present only once. The sequencing here drew on PBMCs from the stem cell graft donor, taken from the stem cell graft. These receptors all come from a human donor who donated a stem cell graft to a child with acute lymphoblastic leukemia.

This clonotype was recorded many times. J is TRBJ2-7 and V is TRBV5-1, with TRBD2 as a possible D gene (5 bases). Germline CDR1 reads SGHRS; CDR2 reads YFSETQ. The CDR3 sequence is 14 residues long. Trimming removed 0 bases at V and 3 bases at J, with 10 bases between. The CDR3 sequence is CASSLGSESYEQYF. DNA of the CDR3: TGCGCCAGCAGCTTGGGTAGCGAGAGCTACGAGCAGTACTTC.

This clonotype was detected many times. The rearrangement uses TRBV20-1 and TRBJ1-1; the D is unclear. CDR1 and CDR2 from the germline V gene are DFQATT and SNEGSKA (reference sequence). With 5 bases removed from V and 6 bases from J, the gap between germline ends came to 16 bases. The CDR3 is 13 amino acids. The CDR3 DNA follows: TGCAGTGCTGAAGCGGTAGGGTTACCTGAAGCTTTCTTT. It codes for CSAEAVGLPEAFF.

This clonotype occurred many times. The chain is built from TRBV12-3 or TRBV12-4 and TRBJ2-2, with D perhaps assigned TRBD1 or TRBD2 (5 bases each). The CDR3 loop spans 15 amino acids. Trimming pared 6 bases from V and 3 bases from J, leaving 14 bases between. The CDR3 region has the DNA TGTGCCAGCAGCCCTACGGGGCTTGACACCGGGGAGCTGTTTTTT. Protein sequence: CASSPTGLDTGELFF.

A note on this clonotype: A much more abundant neighbour one base away suggests this may be a read error. The chain uses TRBV27 and TRBJ2-3; 10 bases agree with TRBD2. CDR1 is MNHEY and CDR2 is SMNVEV in the germline V gene (reference sequence). The CDR3 extends over 17 amino acids. The CDR3, as DNA: TGTGCCAGCAGTCCCAGCCTACTAGCGGGGAACACAGATACGCGGTATTTT. Translated: CASSPSLLAGNTDTRYF.

This clonotype was detected once. This may stem from a read error, because a much larger clone lies one nucleotide away. V and J are TRBV6-5 and TRBJ2-5, with TRBD2 identical over 9 bases. V was clipped by 2 bases and J by 9 bases; unmatched bases: 10. Germline V gene sequence: CDR1 MNHEY, CDR2 SVGAGI. CDR3 size: 15 residues. The CDR3: CASSYGVAGAPAQYF. Here the CDR3 DNA reads TGTGCCAGCAGTTACGGAGTAGCGGGGGCCCCGGCCCAGTACTTC.

This clonotype was recorded at least ten times. This chain joins TRBV27 and TRBJ2-2; 7 bases agree with TRBD2. In germline, CDR1 is MNHEY, CDR2 SMNVEV (reference sequence). There are 14 residues in the CDR3. J gave up 5 bases and V 8 bases, and 8 bases lay outside the gene matches. The CDR3 loop reads CASRKSGGTGELFF. CDR3 nucleotides: TGTGCCAGCCGTAAATCCGGGGGGACCGGGGAGCTGTTTTTT.

This clonotype was seen at least ten times. This sequence joins TRBV9 and TRBJ2-1; D remains ambiguous. This CDR3 has 19 residues. Germline V lookup: CDR1 SGDLS, CDR2 YYNGEE. V lost 0 bases, J lost 0 bases, and 19 bases lay in between. CDR3 region: CASSVEVGSSLSSYNEQFF. Written as DNA, the CDR3 is TGTGCCAGCAGCGTAGAGGTCGGAAGCTCCCTTAGCTCCTACAATGAGCAGTTCTTC.

This clonotype was observed a handful of times. J is TRBJ2-3 and V is TRBV5-1; 7 nucleotides align to TRBD2. The CDR3 contains 15 residues. The V and J ends lost 3 bases and 6 bases, in that order; junction bases with no gene match: 10. Per germline, CDR1 SGHRS and CDR2 YFSETQ. The CDR3: CASSWGGSGADTQYF. The CDR3 DNA reads as TGCGCCAGCAGCTGGGGAGGGAGTGGAGCGGATACGCAGTATTTT.

This clonotype was picked up many times. The V and J genes are TRBV27 and TRBJ2-2, with 9 bases fitting TRBD2. The CDR3 has 15 residues. The germline V gene has CDR1 MNHEY and CDR2 SMNVEV (reference sequence). The trim removed 7 bases at V and 5 bases at J, leaving 8 bases unmatched. Here the CDR3 DNA reads TGTGCCAGCACCTACTTTAGCGGGAGTACCGGGGAGCTGTTTTTT. Translation gives CASTYFSGSTGELFF.

There are a few counts of this clonotype. This chain connects TRBV18 to TRBJ2-1; D uncertain. Germline CDR1 reads KGHSH; CDR2 reads LQKENI. Trimming removed 3 bases from V and 0 bases from J, with 6 bases in between. The CDR3 runs to 14 residues. The CDR3, as DNA: TGTGCCAGCTCACCGAGTTACTCCTACAATGAGCAGTTCTTC. This gives the protein CASSPSYSYNEQFF.

In its sample, this clonotype was seen many times. V is TRBV9 and J is TRBJ2-5; 8 positions match TRBD2. The ends lost 2 bases at V and 6 bases at J; junction bases unmatched: 6. The CDR3 extends over 14 amino acids. Germline V gene data show CDR1 as SGDLS and CDR2 as YYNGEE. The CDR3, as DNA: TGTGCCAGCAGCGTTAGCGGGATCCGGCAGACCCAGTACTTC. Translation gives CASSVSGIRQTQYF.